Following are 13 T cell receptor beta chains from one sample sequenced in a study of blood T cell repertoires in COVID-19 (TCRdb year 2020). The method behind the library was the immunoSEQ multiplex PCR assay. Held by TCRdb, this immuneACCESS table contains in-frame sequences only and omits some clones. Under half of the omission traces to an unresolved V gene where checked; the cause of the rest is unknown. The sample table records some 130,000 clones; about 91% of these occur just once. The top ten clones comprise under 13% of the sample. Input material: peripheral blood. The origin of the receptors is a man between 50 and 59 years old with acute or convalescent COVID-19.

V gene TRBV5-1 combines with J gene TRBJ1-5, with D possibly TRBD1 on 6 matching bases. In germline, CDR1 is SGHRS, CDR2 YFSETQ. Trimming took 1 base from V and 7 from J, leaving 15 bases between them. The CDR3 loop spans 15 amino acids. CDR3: CASSLMGAGGQPQHF. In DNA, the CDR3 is TGCGCCAGCAGCTTGATGGGGGCGGGTGGACAGCCCCAGCATTTT.

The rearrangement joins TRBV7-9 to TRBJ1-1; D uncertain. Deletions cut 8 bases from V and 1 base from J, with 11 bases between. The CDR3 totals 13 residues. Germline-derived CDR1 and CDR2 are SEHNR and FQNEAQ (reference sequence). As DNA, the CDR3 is TGTGCCAGCTGCAGGCTACCGAACACTGAAGCTTTCTTT. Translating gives CASCRLPNTEAFF.

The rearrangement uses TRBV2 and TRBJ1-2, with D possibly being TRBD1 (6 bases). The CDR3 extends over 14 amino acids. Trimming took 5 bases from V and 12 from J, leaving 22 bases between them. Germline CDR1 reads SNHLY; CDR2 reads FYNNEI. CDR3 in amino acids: CASSSGTPVSFDTF. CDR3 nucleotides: TGTGCCAGCAGTTCCGGGACACCCGTTTCTTTCGACACCTTC.

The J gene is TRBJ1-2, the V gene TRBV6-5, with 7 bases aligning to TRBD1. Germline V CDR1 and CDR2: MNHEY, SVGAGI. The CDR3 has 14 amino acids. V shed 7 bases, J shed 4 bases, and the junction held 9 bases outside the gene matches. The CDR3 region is CASIRQGSGYGYTF. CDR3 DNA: TGTGCCAGCATTCGACAGGGTTCGGGCTATGGCTACACCTTC.

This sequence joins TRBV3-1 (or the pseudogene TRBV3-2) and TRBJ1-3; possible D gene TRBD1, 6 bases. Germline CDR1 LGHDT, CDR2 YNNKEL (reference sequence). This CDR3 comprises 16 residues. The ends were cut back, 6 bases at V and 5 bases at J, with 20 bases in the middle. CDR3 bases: TGTGCCAGCAGAGAGGAGAGAGGGGGTTTTAGAAACACCATATATTTT. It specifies CASREERGGFRNTIYF.

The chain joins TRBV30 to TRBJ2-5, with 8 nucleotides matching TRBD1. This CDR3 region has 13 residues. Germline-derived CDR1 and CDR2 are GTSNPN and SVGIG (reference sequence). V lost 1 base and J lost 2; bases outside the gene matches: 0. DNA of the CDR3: TGTGCCTGGAGTGGGACAGGGCAAGAGACCCAGTACTTC. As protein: CAWSGTGQETQYF.

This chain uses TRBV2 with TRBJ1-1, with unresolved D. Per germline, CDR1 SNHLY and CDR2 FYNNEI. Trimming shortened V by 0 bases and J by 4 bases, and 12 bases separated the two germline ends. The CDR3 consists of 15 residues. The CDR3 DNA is TGTGCCAGCAGTGAAGCGGGTGGCAGGTTCACTGAAGCTTTCTTT. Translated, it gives CASSEAGGRFTEAFF.

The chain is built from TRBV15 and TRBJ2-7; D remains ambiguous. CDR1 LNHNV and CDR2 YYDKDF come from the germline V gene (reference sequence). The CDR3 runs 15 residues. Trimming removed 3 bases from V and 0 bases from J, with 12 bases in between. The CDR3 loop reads CATSSSGRSSYEQYF. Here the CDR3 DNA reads TGTGCCACCAGCAGCTCCGGTAGAAGCTCCTACGAGCAGTACTTC.

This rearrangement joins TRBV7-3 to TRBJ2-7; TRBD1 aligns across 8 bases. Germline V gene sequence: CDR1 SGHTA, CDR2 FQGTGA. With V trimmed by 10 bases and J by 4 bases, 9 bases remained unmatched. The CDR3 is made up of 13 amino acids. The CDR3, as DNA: TGTGCCACCTCGAGGACAGGGCGGTACGAGCAGTACTTC. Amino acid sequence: CATSRTGRYEQYF.

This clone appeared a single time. Written as DNA, the CDR3 is TGTGCCACCAGTAGGAGCAGGGGAGTGGGCAATCAGCCCCAGCATTTT. This gives the protein CATSRSRGVGNQPQHF. The gene calls are TRBV15 and TRBJ1-5; D might be TRBD1 (6 bases). The V gene's germline CDR1 is LNHNV and CDR2 YYDKDF (reference sequence). Trimming shortened V by 6 bases and J by 2 bases, and 17 bases separated the two germline ends. The CDR3 loop spans 16 amino acids.

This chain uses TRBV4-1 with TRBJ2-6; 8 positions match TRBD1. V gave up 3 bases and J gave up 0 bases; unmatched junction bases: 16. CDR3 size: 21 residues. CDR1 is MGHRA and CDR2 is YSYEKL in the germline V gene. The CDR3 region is CASSQITLGDRKLSGANVLTF. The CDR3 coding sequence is TGCGCCAGCAGCCAGATAACATTGGGGGACAGGAAACTCTCTGGGGCCAACGTCCTGACTTTC.

The CDR3 loop is CASSVGGTGELFF. CDR3 nucleotides: TGCGCCAGCAGTGTGGGGGGCACCGGGGAGCTGTTTTTT. This chain joins TRBV10-1 and TRBJ2-2; perhaps TRBD2 as D (6 bases). There are 13 residues in the CDR3. Deletions cut 4 bases from V and 4 bases from J, with 7 bases between. CDR1 and CDR2 (germline): WNHNN, SYGVQD (reference sequence).

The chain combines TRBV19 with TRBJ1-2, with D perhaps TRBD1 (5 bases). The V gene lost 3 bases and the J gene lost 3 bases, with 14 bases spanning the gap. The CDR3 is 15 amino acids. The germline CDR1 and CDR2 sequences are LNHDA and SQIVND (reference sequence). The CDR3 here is CASSISRDDDYGYTF. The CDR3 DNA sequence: TGTGCCAGTAGTATCTCCAGGGATGATGACTATGGCTACACCTTC.